This TCR beta chain was identified in a study of blood T cell repertoires in COVID-19. Study in general: The study drew acute and convalescent COVID-19 samples from the United States, Italy and Spain.

With V trimmed by 7 bases and J by 1 base, 1 base remained unmatched. The CDR3 is 13 amino acids. The recovered donors of Cohort 3 showed two negative PCRs, clearance, or symptom resolution. TCRdb keeps only in-frame clones here, not all; method: immunoSEQ multiplex PCR. Of around 260,000 clones listed, roughly 88% are singletons. Sequenced material: PBMCs or T cells enriched from blood (not recorded which). The rearrangement uses TRBV12-3 or TRBV12-4 and TRBJ1-5; TRBD1 matches at 7 bases. The receptor's source is a woman between 25 and 40 years old who had recovered from COVID-19. CDR3 DNA: TGTGCCAGCAAGACAGGGAGCAATCAGCCCCAGCATTTT. Translated: CASKTGSNQPQHF.